Listed below are T cell receptor beta chains from one sample, sequenced in a study of PD-1 blockade in classical Hodgkin lymphoma. Repertoires were generated with immunoSEQ multiplex PCR, while TCRdb's copy carries only in-frame clones and drops some. In the table there are tens of thousands of clones, roughly 89% of which are singletons. The sample here was peripheral blood mononuclear cells (PBMCs), taken before the fourth cycle of nivolumab. The origin of the receptors is a human donor with classical Hodgkin lymphoma. The CDR3 runs from the conserved cysteine through the conserved F or W. A D gene is named only where the DNA matches it firmly.

v_call	d_call	j_call	cdr3_nt	cdr3_aa
TRBV6-5	NA	TRBJ2-5	TGTGCCAGCAGTTACGGGCTGCCCCTAGAGACCCAGTACTTC	CASSYGLPLETQYF
TRBV5-4	NA	TRBJ1-2	TGTGCCAGCAGCTTGGCTGGTCTCGGAGGGGATGGCTACACCTTC	CASSLAGLGGDGYTF
TRBV29-1	NA	TRBJ1-2	TGCGGATCGGGCTCTAACTATGGCTACACCTTC	CGSGSNYGYTF
TRBV6-1	NA	TRBJ1-2	TGTGCCAGCAGTGCGGGGGTTGGGGTAATCCATGGCTACACCTTC	CASSAGVGVIHGYTF
TRBV18	NA	TRBJ1-1	TGTGCCAGCTCACAGGGGAGGGACACTGAAGCTTTCTTT	CASSQGRDTEAFF
TRBV27	NA	TRBJ1-3	TGTGCCAGCAGTTTATATTTTTCCTCTGGAAACACCATATATTTT	CASSLYFSSGNTIYF
TRBV5-1	NA	TRBJ2-7	TGCGCCAGCAGTCATGGAGAATCCTACGAGCAGTACTTC	CASSHGESYEQYF
TRBV9	TRBD1	TRBJ2-5	TGTGCCAGCAGCGCTGCCGGGACAGGGAGGGAGACCCAGTACTTC	CASSAAGTGRETQYF
TRBV7-9	NA	TRBJ2-7	TGTGCCAGCAGCCCTACCCGGGGCTTCACCTACGAGCAGTACTTC	CASSPTRGFTYEQYF
TRBV27	TRBD1	TRBJ1-2	TGTGCCAGCAGTTTGACAGGGGCTGGCTACACCTTC	CASSLTGAGYTF
TRBV2	NA	TRBJ2-1	TGTGCCAGCATAGGGGCCCGTATTAACAATGAGCAGTTCTTC	CASIGARINNEQFF
TRBV28	TRBD1	TRBJ1-4	TGTGCCACACAAACAGGGGGCGGTCACGAAAAACTGTTTTTT	CATQTGGGHEKLFF
TRBV13	NA	TRBJ2-1	TGTGCCAGCAGCCCGACACCGACCGACAATGAGCAGTTCTTC	CASSPTPTDNEQFF
TRBV6-5	TRBD1	TRBJ2-5	TGTGCCAGCAGTTACTGGACAGGCGTAGAGACCCAGTACTTC	CASSYWTGVETQYF
TRBV27	NA	TRBJ2-6	TGTGCCAGCTCTCCTGGGGCCAACGTCCTGACTTTC	CASSPGANVLTF